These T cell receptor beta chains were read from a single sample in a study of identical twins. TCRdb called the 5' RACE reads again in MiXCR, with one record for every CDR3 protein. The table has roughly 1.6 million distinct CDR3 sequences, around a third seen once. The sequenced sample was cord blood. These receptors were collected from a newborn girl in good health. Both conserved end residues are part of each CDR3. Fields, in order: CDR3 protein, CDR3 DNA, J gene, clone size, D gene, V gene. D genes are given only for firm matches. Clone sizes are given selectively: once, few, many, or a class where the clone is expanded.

CDR3: CASSQGSGSGTDTQYF
DNA: TGTGCCAGCAGCCAAGGGAGCGGGAGCGGGACAGATACGCAGTATTTT
J: TRBJ2-3
size: few
D: TRBD2
V: TRBV4-2

CDR3: CASKKTGIPYEQYF
DNA: TGTGCCAGCAAAAAAACAGGGATACCCTACGAGCAGTACTTC
J: TRBJ2-7
size: few
D: -
V: TRBV27

CDR3: CSASRTGTAKNIQYF
DNA: TGCAGTGCTAGTCGTACTGGGACCGCCAAAAACATTCAGTACTTC
J: TRBJ2-4
size: few
D: -
V: TRBV20-1

CDR3: CASRGASGYNEQFF
DNA: TGTGCCAGCAGGGGGGCTAGCGGATACAATGAGCAGTTCTTC
J: TRBJ2-1
size: -
D: -
V: TRBV6-2/TRBV6-3

CDR3: CASSVQNSRPSGGESEQYF
DNA: TGTGCCAGCAGCGTACAAAACTCACGCCCTAGCGGGGGCGAGTCCGAGCAGTACTTC
J: TRBJ2-7
size: -
D: TRBD2
V: TRBV9

CDR3: CASSLGLPTGELFF
DNA: TGTGCCAGCAGCCTTGGACTACCCACCGGGGAGCTGTTTTTT
J: TRBJ2-2
size: once
D: -
V: TRBV7-2

CDR3: CASTSGGYEQYF
DNA: TGTGCCAGCACTAGCGGGGGCTACGAGCAGTACTTC
J: TRBJ2-7
size: many
D: TRBD2
V: TRBV6-6

CDR3: CSALGTLSSTDTQYF
DNA: TGCAGTGCTCTTGGGACCCTTTCTAGCACAGATACGCAGTATTTT
J: TRBJ2-3
size: -
D: -
V: TRBV20-1

CDR3: CASSQDSGSGANVLTF
DNA: TGTGCCAGCAGCCAAGATAGCGGGTCTGGGGCCAACGTCCTGACTTTC
J: TRBJ2-6
size: few
D: TRBD2
V: TRBV14

CDR3: CASSQSQCVCKLQETQYF
DNA: TGCGCCAGCAGTCAATCCCAATGTGTCTGTAAACTGCAAGAGACCCAGTACTTC
J: TRBJ2-5
size: -
D: -
V: TRBV23-1

CDR3: CASSLPSSGSGNTGELFF
DNA: TGCGCCAGCAGCCTCCCATCTAGCGGGAGCGGGAACACCGGGGAGCTGTTTTTT
J: TRBJ2-2
size: few
D: TRBD2
V: TRBV5-1

CDR3: CSASSGTSYEQYF
DNA: TGCAGCGCCTCTAGCGGGACCTCCTACGAGCAGTACTTC
J: TRBJ2-7
size: many
D: TRBD2
V: TRBV20-1

CDR3: CASSKADSNQPQHF
DNA: TGTGCCAGCAGCAAAGCAGATAGCAATCAGCCCCAGCATTTT
J: TRBJ1-5
size: -
D: -
V: TRBV3-1

CDR3: CASSSRDRVVGSPLHF
DNA: TGTGCCAGCAGTTCTCGGGACAGGGTGGTAGGCTCACCCCTCCACTTT
J: TRBJ1-6
size: once
D: TRBD1
V: TRBV6-5

CDR3: CASSLRLTDYGYTF
DNA: TGTGCCAGCAGTTTACGGCTTACTGACTATGGCTACACCTTC
J: TRBJ1-2
size: many
D: -
V: TRBV12-3/TRBV12-4

CDR3: CASTQAGGYQRSSYEQYF
DNA: TGTGCCAGCACCCAAGCGGGGGGGTACCAAAGGAGCTCCTACGAGCAGTACTTC
J: TRBJ2-7
size: -
D: TRBD2
V: TRBV11-2

CDR3: CSARDLDHAYEQYF
DNA: TGCAGTGCTAGAGATCTGGACCACGCCTACGAGCAGTACTTC
J: TRBJ2-7
size: -
D: -
V: TRBV20-1

CDR3: CASSLVSGLTSYNEQFF
DNA: TGTGCCAGCAGCTTAGTCAGCGGACTGACCTCCTACAATGAGCAGTTCTTC
J: TRBJ2-1
size: -
D: -
V: TRBV7-2

CDR3: CSARAPNPNEQFF
DNA: TGCAGTGCTAGAGCCCCAAACCCTAATGAGCAGTTCTTC
J: TRBJ2-1
size: few
D: -
V: TRBV20-1

CDR3: CASSPRTGKETQYF
DNA: TGTGCCAGCAGTCCCCGGACAGGCAAAGAGACCCAGTACTTC
J: TRBJ2-5
size: many
D: TRBD1
V: TRBV27

CDR3: CSVGLGTGYYEQYF
DNA: TGCAGCGTTGGGCTCGGGACAGGGTACTACGAGCAGTACTTC
J: TRBJ2-7
size: many
D: TRBD1
V: TRBV29-1

CDR3: CSADPEGWKETQYF
DNA: TGCAGCGCCGACCCGGAGGGCTGGAAAGAGACCCAGTACTTC
J: TRBJ2-5
size: -
D: -
V: TRBV29-1

CDR3: CASSGLTGGTEAFF
DNA: TGTGCCAGCAGTGGCCTAACAGGGGGGACTGAAGCTTTCTTT
J: TRBJ1-1
size: -
D: TRBD1
V: TRBV25-1

CDR3: CASSLELAGNYEQYF
DNA: TGTGCCAGCAGCTTAGAACTAGCGGGGAACTACGAGCAGTACTTC
J: TRBJ2-7
size: many
D: TRBD2
V: TRBV7-2

CDR3: CASSLFGRVKFEQFF
DNA: TGTGCCAGCAGTTTGTTTGGGAGGGTGAAGTTCGAGCAGTTCTTC
J: TRBJ2-1
size: few
D: TRBD2
V: TRBV27

CDR3: CASSQPGTSGYNEQFF
DNA: TGTGCCAGCAGCCAACCCGGGACTAGCGGCTACAATGAGCAGTTCTTC
J: TRBJ2-1
size: many
D: TRBD2
V: TRBV3-1

CDR3: CASRPGLADTQYF
DNA: TGTGCCAGCAGGCCTGGTTTAGCAGATACGCAGTATTTT
J: TRBJ2-3
size: few
D: -
V: TRBV6-2/TRBV6-3

CDR3: CASSYRRYEQYF
DNA: TGTGCCAGCAGTTATCGACGTTACGAGCAGTACTTC
J: TRBJ2-7
size: many
D: -
V: TRBV6-2/TRBV6-3

CDR3: CASSVAGQGVVNEQFF
DNA: TGTGCCAGCAGCGTAGCGGGACAGGGAGTAGTAAATGAGCAGTTCTTC
J: TRBJ2-1
size: few
D: TRBD1
V: TRBV9

CDR3: CASSQAGTSRNNEQFF
DNA: TGTGCCAGCAGCCAAGCGGGGACTAGCCGAAACAATGAGCAGTTCTTC
J: TRBJ2-1
size: few
D: TRBD2
V: TRBV14

CDR3: CASSFGGIYEQFF
DNA: TGCGCCAGCAGCTTCGGCGGGATTTATGAGCAGTTCTTC
J: TRBJ2-1
size: -
D: -
V: TRBV5-1

CDR3: CASSHGQGNEKLFF
DNA: TGCGCCAGCAGCCACGGACAGGGAAATGAAAAACTGTTTTTT
J: TRBJ1-4
size: -
D: TRBD1
V: TRBV5-1

CDR3: CASSYSFKGNQPQHF
DNA: TGTGCCAGCAGTTACTCCTTTAAGGGTAATCAGCCCCAGCATTTT
J: TRBJ1-5
size: -
D: -
V: TRBV6-2/TRBV6-3

CDR3: CASSQGTGPEQYF
DNA: TGTGCCAGCAGCCAAGGGACAGGGCCCGAGCAGTACTTC
J: TRBJ2-7
size: few
D: TRBD1
V: TRBV3-1

CDR3: CASSDRMTGELFF
DNA: TGTGCCAGCAGTGACAGGATGACCGGGGAGCTGTTTTTT
J: TRBJ2-2
size: -
D: -
V: TRBV6-2/TRBV6-3

CDR3: CASSDQGTSLYNEQFF
DNA: TGTGCCAGCAGTGACCAGGGGACGAGTCTCTACAATGAGCAGTTCTTC
J: TRBJ2-1
size: -
D: -
V: TRBV6-4

CDR3: CASSPHYGGQPQHF
DNA: TGTGCCAGCAGCCCCCATTACGGGGGCCAGCCCCAGCATTTT
J: TRBJ1-5
size: few
D: -
V: TRBV9

CDR3: CSGGFKTRQYF
DNA: TGCAGCGGGGGCTTCAAAACCAGGCAGTACTTC
J: TRBJ2-4
size: -
D: -
V: TRBV29-1

CDR3: CASNREARYNEQFF
DNA: TGTGCCAGCAATAGGGAGGCCCGTTACAATGAGCAGTTCTTC
J: TRBJ2-1
size: -
D: -
V: TRBV9

CDR3: CSASFLRDPQETQYF
DNA: TGCAGTGCTAGTTTCTTGCGGGACCCACAAGAGACCCAGTACTTC
J: TRBJ2-5
size: few
D: -
V: TRBV20-1

CDR3: CASSTGLVGDTQYF
DNA: TGTGCCAGCAGCACGGGACTAGTTGGGGATACGCAGTATTTT
J: TRBJ2-3
size: few
D: TRBD2
V: TRBV7-9

CDR3: CASSPRLMKDWGNTEAFF
DNA: TGTGCCAGCTCACCCAGACTTATGAAGGATTGGGGTAACACTGAAGCTTTCTTT
J: TRBJ1-1
size: -
D: -
V: TRBV18

CDR3: CASSRNAGWQSTEQFF
DNA: TGTGCCAGCAGTAGAAACGCGGGGTGGCAAAGCACGGAGCAGTTCTTC
J: TRBJ2-1
size: -
D: -
V: TRBV6-1

CDR3: CAIRPAGYEQYF
DNA: TGTGCCATCAGACCAGCGGGCTACGAGCAGTACTTC
J: TRBJ2-7
size: many
D: -
V: TRBV10-3

CDR3: CASSQAVGTPQANEQFF
DNA: TGTGCCAGTAGCCAAGCGGTAGGGACCCCTCAGGCCAATGAGCAGTTCTTC
J: TRBJ2-1
size: once
D: -
V: TRBV3-1

CDR3: CASSQPGQFLSAFF
DNA: TGCGCCAGCAGCCAACCGGGACAGTTTTTATCAGCTTTCTTT
J: TRBJ1-1
size: -
D: TRBD1
V: TRBV4-1

CDR3: CASGLGDNEQFF
DNA: TGTGCTAGTGGTTTGGGAGACAATGAGCAGTTCTTC
J: TRBJ2-1
size: -
D: -
V: TRBV12-5

CDR3: CSATRGTGNTEAFF
DNA: TGCAGTGCTACGCGAGGGACAGGGAACACTGAAGCTTTCTTT
J: TRBJ1-1
size: -
D: TRBD1
V: TRBV20-1

CDR3: CASSPLDTYGYTF
DNA: TGTGCCAGCTCACCTCTGGACACGTACGGCTACACCTTC
J: TRBJ1-2
size: many
D: -
V: TRBV18

CDR3: CASNLNGQGTNEKLFF
DNA: TGCGCCAGCAACTTGAACGGACAGGGCACTAATGAAAAACTGTTTTTT
J: TRBJ1-4
size: -
D: TRBD1
V: TRBV5-1

CDR3: CAISGPGQGYRINYGYTF
DNA: TGTGCCATCAGTGGCCCGGGACAGGGGTACAGGATTAACTATGGCTACACCTTC
J: TRBJ1-2
size: few
D: TRBD1
V: TRBV10-3

CDR3: CASSVPGGTGELFF
DNA: TGCGCCAGCAGCGTGCCAGGAGGCACCGGGGAGCTGTTTTTT
J: TRBJ2-2
size: -
D: -
V: TRBV4-1

CDR3: CSVGRSGGTDTQYF
DNA: TGCAGCGTTGGTAGGAGCGGAGGAACAGATACGCAGTATTTT
J: TRBJ2-3
size: -
D: -
V: TRBV29-1

CDR3: CASSQLAGVITDTQYF
DNA: TGCGCCAGCAGCCAACTAGCGGGAGTAATCACAGATACGCAGTATTTT
J: TRBJ2-3
size: -
D: TRBD2
V: TRBV4-1

CDR3: CASSLVGVRLATDTQYF
DNA: TGTGCCAGCAGCTTAGTAGGCGTTCGACTAGCCACAGATACGCAGTATTTT
J: TRBJ2-3
size: -
D: TRBD2
V: TRBV7-2

CDR3: CASSLVALTSYEQYF
DNA: TGCGCCAGCAGCTTGGTTGCCTTAACCTCCTACGAGCAGTACTTC
J: TRBJ2-7
size: -
D: -
V: TRBV5-1

CDR3: CAWSVGGTSYEQYF
DNA: TGTGCCTGGAGCGTAGGTGGTACCTCCTACGAGCAGTACTTC
J: TRBJ2-7
size: -
D: -
V: TRBV30